This TCR beta chain was captured in a study of T-cell reconstitution after alpha-beta-depleted transplantation in children. As it was prepared, the TCRbeta library received unique molecular identifiers. Each CDR3 protein is one row after TCRdb ran MiXCR on the PCR reads. The repertoire consists of tens of thousands of distinct CDR3 sequences, with around a tenth occurring once and the leading ten covering 25% to 30%. CDR3 size: 16 residues. Germline-derived CDR1 and CDR2 are SGDLS and YYNGEE. Trimming pared 3 bases from V and 4 bases from J, leaving 19 bases between. This clonotype has ten or more counts.

The clonotype originates from a male patient between 2 and 10 years old who had a stem cell transplant for chronic granulomatous disease, so the T cells may come from the graft donor. V and J are TRBV9 and TRBJ1-2; D may be TRBD1 (5 bases). The material sequenced was PBMCs, mostly from graft donor cells, taken 60 days after TCRalphabeta/CD19-depleted stem cell transplant. The CDR3 loop is CASSAPLGGGSYGYTF. DNA of the CDR3: TGTGCCAGCAGCGCACCCTTGGGGGGGGGATCCTATGGCTACACCTTC.